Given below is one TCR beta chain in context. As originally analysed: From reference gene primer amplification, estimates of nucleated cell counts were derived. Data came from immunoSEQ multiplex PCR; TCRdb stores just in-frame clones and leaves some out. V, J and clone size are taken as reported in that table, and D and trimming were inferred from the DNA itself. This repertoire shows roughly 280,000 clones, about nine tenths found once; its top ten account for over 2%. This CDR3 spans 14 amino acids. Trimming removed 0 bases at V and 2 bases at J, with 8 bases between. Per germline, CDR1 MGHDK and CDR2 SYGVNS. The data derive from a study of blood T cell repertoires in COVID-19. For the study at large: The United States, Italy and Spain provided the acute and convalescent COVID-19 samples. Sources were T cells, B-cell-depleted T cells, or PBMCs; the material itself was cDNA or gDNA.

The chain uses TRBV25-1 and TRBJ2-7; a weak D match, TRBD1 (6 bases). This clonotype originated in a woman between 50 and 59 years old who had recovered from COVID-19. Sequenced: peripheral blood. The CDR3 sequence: CASSEYKGAYEQYF. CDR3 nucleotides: TGTGCCAGCAGTGAATATAAGGGGGCCTACGAGCAGTACTTC.